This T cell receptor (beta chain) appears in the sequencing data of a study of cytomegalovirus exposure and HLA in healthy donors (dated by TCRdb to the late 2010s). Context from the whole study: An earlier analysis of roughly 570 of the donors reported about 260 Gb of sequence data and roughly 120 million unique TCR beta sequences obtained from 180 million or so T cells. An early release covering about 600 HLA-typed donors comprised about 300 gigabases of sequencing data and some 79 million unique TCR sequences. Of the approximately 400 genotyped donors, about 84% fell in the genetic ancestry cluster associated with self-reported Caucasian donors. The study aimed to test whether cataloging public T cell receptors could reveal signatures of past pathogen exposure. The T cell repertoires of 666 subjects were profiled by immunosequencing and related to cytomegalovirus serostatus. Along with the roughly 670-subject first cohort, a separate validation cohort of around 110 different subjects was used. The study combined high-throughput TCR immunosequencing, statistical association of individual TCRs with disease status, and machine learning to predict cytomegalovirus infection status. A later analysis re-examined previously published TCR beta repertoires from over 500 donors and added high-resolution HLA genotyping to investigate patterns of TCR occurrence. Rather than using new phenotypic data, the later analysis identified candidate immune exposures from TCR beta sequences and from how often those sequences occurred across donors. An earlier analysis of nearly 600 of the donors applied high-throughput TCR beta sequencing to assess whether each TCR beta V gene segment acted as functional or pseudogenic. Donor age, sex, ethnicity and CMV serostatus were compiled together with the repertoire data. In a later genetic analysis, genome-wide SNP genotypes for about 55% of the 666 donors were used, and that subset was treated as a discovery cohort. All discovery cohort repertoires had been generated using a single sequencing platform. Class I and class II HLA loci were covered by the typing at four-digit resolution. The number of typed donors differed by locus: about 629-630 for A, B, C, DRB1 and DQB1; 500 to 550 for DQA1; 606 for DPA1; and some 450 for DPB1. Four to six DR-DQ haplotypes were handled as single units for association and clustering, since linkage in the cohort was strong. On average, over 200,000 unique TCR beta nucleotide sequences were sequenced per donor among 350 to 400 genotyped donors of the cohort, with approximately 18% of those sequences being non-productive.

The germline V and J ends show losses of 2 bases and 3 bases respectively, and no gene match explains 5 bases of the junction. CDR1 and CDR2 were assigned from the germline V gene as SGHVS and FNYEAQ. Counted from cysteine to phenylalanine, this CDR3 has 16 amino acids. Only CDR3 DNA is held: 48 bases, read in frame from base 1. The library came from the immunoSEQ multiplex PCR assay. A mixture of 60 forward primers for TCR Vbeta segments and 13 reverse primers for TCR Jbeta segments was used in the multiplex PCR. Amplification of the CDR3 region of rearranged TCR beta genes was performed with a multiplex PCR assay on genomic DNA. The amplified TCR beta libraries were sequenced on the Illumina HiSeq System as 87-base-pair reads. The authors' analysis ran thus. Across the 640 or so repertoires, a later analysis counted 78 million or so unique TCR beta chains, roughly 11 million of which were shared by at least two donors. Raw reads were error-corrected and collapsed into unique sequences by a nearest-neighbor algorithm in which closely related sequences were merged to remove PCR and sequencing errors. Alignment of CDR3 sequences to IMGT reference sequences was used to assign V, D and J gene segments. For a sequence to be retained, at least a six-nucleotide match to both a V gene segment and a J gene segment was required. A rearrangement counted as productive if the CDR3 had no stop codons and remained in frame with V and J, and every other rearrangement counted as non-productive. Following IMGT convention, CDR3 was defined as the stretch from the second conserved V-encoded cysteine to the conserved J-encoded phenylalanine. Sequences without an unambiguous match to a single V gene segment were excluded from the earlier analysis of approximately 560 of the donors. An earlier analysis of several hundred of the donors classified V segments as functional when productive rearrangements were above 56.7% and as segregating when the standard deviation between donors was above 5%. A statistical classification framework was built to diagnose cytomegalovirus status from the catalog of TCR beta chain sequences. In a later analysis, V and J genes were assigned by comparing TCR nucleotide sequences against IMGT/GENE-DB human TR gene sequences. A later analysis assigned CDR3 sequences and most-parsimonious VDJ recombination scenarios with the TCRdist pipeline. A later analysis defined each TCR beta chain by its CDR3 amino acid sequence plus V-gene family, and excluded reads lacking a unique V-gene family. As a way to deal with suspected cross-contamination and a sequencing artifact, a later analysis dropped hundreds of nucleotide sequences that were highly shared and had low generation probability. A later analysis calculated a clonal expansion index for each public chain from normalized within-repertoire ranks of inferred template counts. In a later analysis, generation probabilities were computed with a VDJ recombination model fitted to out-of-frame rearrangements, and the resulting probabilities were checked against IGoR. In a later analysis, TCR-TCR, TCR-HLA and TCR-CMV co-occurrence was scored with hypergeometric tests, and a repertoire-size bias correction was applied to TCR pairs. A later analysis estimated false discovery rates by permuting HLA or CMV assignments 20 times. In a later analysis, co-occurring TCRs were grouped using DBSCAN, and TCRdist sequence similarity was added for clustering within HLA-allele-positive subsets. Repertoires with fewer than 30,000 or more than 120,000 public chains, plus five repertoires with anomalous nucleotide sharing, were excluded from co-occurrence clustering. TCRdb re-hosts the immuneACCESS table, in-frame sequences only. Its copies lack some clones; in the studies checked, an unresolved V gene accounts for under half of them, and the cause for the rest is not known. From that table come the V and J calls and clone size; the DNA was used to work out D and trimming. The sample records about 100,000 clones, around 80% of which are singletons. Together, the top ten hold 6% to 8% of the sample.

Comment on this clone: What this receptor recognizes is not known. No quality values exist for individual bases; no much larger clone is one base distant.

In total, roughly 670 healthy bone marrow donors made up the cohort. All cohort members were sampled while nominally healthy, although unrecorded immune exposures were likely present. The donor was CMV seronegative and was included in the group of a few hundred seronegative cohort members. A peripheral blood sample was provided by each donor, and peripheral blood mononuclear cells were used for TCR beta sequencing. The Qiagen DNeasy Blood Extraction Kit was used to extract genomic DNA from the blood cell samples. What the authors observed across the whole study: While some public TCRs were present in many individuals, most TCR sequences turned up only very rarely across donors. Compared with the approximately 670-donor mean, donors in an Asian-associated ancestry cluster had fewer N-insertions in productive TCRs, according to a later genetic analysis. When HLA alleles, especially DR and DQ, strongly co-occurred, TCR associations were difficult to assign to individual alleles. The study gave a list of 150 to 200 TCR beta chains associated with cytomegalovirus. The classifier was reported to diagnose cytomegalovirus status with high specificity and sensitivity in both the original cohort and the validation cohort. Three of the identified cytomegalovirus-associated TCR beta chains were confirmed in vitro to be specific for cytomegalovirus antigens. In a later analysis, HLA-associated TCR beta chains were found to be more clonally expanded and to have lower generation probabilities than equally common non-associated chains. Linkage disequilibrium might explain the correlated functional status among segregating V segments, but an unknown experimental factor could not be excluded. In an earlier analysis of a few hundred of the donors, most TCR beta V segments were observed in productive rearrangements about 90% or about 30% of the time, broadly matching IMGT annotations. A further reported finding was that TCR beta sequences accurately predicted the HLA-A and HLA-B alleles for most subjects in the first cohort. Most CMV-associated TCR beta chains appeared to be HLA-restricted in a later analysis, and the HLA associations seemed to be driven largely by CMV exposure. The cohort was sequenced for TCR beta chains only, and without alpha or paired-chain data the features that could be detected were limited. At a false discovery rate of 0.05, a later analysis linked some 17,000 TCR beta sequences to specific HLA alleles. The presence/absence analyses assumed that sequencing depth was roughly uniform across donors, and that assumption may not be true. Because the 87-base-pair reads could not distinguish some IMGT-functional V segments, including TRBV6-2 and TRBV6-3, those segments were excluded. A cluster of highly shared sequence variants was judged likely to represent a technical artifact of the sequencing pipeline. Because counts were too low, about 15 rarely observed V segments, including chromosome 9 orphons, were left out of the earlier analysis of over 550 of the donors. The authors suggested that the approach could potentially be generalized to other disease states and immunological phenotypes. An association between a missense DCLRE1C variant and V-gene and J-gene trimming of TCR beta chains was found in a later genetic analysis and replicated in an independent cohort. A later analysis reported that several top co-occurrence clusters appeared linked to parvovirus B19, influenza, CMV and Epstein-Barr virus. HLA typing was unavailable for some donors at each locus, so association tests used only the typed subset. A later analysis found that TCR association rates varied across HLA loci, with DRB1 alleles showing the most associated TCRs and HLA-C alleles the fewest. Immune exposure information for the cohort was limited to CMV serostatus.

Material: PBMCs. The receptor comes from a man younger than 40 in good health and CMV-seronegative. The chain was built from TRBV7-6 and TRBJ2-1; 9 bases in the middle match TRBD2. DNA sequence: TGTGCCAGCAGCTTAACAGCGGGGGGCTACTACAATGAGCAGTTCTTC. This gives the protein CASSLTAGGYYNEQFF.